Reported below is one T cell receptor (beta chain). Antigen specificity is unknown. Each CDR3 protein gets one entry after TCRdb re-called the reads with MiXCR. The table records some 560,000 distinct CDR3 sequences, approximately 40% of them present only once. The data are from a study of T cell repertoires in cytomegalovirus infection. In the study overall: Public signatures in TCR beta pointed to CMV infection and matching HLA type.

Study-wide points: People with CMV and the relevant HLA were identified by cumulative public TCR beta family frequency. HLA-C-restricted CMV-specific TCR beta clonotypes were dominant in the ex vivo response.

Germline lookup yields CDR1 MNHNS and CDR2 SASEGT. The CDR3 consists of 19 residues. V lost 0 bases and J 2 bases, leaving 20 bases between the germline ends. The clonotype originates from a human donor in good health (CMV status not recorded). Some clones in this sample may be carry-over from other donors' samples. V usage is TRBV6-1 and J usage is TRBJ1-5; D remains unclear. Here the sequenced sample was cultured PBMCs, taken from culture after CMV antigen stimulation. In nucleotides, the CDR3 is TGTGCCAGCAGTGAAGCGCTCTGGTCCCAACCGCGGGGCAATCAGCCCCAGCATTTT. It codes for CASSEALWSQPRGNQPQHF.